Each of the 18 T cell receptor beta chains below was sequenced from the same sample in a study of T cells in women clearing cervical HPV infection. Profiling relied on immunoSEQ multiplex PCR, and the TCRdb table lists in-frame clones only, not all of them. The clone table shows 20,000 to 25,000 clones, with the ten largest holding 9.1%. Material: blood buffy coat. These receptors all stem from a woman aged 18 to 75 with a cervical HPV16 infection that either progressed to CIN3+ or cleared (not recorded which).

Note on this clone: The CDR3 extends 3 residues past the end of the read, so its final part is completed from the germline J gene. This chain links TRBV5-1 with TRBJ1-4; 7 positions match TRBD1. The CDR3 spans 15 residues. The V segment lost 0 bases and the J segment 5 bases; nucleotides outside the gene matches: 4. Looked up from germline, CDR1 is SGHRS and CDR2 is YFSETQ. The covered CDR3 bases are TGCGCCAGCAGCTTGGGACAGGGCCCAAATGAAAAA. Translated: CASSLGQGPNEK. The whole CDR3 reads CASSLGQGPNEKLFF.

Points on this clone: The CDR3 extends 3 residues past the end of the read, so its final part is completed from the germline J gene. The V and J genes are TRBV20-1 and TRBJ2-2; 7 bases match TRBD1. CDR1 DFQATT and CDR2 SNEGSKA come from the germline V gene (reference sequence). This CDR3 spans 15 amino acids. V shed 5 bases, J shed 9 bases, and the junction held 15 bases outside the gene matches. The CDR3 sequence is CSAQRTGQGSRELFF. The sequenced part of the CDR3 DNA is TGCAGTGCTCAACGGACAGGCCAGGGGTCCAGGGAG.

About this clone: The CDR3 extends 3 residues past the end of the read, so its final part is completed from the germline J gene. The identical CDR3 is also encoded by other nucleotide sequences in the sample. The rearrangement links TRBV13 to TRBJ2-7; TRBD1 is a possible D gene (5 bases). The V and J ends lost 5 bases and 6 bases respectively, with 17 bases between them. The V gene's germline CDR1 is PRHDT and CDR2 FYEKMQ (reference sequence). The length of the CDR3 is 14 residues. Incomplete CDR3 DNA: TGTGCCAGCAGCGCCCGAAGGGGAAAGAGCGAG. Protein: CASSARRGKSE. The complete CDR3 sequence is CASSARRGKSEQYF. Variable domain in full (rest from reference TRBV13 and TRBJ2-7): AAGVIQSPRHLIKEKRETATLKCYPIPRHDTVYWYQQGPGQDPQFLISFYEKMQSDKGSIPDRFSAQQFSDYHSELNMSSLELGDSALYFCASSARRGKSEQYFGPGTRLTVT.

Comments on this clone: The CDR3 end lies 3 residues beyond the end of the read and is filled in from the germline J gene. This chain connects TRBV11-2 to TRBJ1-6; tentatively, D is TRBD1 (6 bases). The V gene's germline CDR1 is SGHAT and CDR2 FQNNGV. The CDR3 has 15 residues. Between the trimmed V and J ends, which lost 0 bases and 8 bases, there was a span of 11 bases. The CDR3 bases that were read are TGTGCCAGCAGCTTAGAGGGGGCGAGGTATTCACCC. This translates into CASSLEGARYSP. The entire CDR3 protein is CASSLEGARYSPLHF.

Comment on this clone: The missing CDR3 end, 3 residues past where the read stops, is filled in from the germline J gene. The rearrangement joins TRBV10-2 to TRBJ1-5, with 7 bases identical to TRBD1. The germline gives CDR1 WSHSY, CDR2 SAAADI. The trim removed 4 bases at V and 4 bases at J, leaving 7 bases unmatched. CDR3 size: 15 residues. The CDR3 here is CASSAQQGRNQPQHF. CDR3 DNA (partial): TGCGCCAGCAGTGCCCAACAGGGGAGGAATCAGCCC.

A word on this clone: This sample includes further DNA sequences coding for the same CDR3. The CDR3 reads CASSLGTYLNTIYF. The sequenced part of the CDR3 DNA is TGTGCCAGCAGCCTTGGGACTTATCTAAACACC. This rearrangement joins TRBV2 to TRBJ1-3; D may be TRBD1 (5 bases). The sequenced fragment ends 3 residues before the CDR3 boundary, so the rest is inferred from the germline J gene. This CDR3 is built from 14 residues. V dropped 6 bases and J dropped 6 bases, with 15 bases sitting between them. Germline values: CDR1 SNHLY, CDR2 FYNNEI. The whole variable domain, remainder taken from reference TRBV2 and TRBJ1-3, is EPEVTQTPSHQVTQMGQEVILRCVPISNHLYFYWYRQILGQKVEFLVSFYNNEISEKSEIFDDQFSVERPDGSNFTLKIRSTKLEDSAMYFCASSLGTYLNTIYFGEGSWLTVV.

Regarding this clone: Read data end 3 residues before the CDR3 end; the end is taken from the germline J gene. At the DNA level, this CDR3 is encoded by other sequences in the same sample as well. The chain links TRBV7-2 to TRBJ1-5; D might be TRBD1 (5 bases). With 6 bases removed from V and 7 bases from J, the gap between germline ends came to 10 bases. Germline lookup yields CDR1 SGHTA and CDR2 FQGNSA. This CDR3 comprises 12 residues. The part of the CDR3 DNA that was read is TGTGCCAGCAGTCAAAGGGGACAGCCC. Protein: CASSQRGQP. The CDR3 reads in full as CASSQRGQPQHF.

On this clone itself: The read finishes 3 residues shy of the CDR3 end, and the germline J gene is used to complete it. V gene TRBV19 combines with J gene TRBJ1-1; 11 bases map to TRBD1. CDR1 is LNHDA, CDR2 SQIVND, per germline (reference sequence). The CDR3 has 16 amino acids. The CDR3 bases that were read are TGTGCCAGTAGTATTCTGCTCGGACAGGGGGCTTATCCA. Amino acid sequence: CASSILLGQGAYP. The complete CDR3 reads CASSILLGQGAYPAFF.

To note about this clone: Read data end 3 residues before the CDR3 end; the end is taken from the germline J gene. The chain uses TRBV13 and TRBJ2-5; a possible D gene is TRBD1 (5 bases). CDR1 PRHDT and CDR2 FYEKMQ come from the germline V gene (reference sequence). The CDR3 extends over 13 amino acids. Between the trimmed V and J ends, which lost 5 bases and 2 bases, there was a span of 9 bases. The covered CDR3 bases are TGTGCCAGCAGCACAGGACGGCAAGAGACC. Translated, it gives CASSTGRQET. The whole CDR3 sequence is CASSTGRQETQYF.

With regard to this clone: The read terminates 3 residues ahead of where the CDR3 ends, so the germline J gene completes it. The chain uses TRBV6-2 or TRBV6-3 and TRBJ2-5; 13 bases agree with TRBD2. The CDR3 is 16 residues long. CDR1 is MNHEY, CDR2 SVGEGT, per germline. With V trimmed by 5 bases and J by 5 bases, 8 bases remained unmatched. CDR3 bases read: TGTGCCAGCAGTAATGGACTAGCGGGGGCCGGTGAGACC. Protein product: CASSNGLAGAGET. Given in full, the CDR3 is CASSNGLAGAGETQYF.

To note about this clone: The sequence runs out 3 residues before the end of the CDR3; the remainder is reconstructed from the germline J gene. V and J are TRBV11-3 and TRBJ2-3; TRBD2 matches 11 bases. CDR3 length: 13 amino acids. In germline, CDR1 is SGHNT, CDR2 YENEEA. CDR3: CASSLRLAGPQYF. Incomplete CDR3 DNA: TGTGCCAGCAGCCTAAGACTAGCGGGGCCG.

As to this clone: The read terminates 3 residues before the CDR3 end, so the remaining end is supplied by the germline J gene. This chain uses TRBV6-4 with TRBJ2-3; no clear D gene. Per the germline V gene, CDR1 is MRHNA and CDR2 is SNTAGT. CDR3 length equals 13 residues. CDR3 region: CASSRYSNQPQYF. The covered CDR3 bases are TGTGCCAGCAGTCGGTATAGCAATCAGCCG.

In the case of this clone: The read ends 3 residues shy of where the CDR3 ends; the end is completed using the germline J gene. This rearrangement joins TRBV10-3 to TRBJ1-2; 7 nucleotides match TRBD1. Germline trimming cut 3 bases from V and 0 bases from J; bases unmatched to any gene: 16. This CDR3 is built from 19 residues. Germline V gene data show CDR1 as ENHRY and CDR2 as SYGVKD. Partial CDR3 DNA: TGTGCCATCAGTGACCCCCTGCCCGGGACAGAGCTAGCTAACTATGGC. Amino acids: CAISDPLPGTELANYG. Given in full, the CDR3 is CAISDPLPGTELANYGYTF.

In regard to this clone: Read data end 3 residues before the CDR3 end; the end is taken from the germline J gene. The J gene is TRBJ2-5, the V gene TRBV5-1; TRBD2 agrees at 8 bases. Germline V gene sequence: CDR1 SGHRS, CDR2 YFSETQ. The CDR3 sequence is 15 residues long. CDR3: CASSPGGVGEITQYF. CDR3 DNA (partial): TGCGCCAGCAGCCCGGGAGGGGTGGGAGAGATTACC.

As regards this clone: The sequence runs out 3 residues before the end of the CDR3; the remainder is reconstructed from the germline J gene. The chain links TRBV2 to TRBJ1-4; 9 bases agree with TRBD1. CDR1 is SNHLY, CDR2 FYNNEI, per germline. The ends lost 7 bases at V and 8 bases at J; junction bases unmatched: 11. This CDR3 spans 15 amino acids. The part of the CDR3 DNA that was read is TGTGCCAGCATAGAAATCAGGACAGGGGTCGAAAAA. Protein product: CASIEIRTGVEK. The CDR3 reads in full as CASIEIRTGVEKLFF.

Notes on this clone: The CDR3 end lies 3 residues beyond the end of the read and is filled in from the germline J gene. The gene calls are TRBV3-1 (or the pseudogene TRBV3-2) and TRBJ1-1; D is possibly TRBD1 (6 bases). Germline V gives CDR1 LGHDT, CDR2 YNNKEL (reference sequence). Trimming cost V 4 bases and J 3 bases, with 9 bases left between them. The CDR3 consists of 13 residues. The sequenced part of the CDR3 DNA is TGTGCCAGCAGCCGGACAGTCGACACTGAA. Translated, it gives CASSRTVDTE. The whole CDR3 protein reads CASSRTVDTEAFF.

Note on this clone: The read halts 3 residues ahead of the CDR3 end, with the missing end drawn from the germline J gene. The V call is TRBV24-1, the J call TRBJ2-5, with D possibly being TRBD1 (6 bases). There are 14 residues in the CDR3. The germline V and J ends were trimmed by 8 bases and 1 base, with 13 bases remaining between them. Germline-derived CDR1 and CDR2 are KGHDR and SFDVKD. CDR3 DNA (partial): TGTGCCACCAAATCCCAGGGGCCCCAAGAGACC. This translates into CATKSQGPQET. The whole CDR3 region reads CATKSQGPQETQYF.

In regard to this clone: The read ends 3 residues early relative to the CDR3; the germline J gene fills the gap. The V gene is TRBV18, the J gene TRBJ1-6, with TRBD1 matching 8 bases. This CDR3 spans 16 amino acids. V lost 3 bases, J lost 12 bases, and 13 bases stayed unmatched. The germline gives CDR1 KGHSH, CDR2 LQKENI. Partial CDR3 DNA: TGTGCCAGCTCACCTCCACGGGACAGGCCCCCCCGACCC. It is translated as CASSPPRDRPPRP. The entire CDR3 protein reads CASSPPRDRPPRPLHF.